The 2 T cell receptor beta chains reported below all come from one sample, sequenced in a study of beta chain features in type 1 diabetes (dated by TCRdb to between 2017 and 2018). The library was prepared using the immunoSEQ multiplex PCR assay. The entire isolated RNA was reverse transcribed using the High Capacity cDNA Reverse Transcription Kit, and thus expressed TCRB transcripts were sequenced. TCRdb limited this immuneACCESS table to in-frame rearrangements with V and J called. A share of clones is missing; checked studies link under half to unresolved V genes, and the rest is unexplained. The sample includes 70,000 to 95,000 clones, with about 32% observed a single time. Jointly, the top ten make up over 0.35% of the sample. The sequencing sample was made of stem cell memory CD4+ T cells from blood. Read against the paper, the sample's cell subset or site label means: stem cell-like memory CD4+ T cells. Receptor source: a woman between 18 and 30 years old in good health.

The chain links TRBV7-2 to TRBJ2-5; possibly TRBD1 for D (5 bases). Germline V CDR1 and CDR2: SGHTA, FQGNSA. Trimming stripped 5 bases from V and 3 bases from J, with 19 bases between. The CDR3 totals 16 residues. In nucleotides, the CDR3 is TGTGCCAGCAGCCCTGGTGGTGCAGGGATAAAAGAGACCCAGTACTTC. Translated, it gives CASSPGGAGIKETQYF.

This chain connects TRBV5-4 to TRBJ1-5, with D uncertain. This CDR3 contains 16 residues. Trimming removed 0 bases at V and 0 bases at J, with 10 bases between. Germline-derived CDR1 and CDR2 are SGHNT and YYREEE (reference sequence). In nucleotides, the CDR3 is TGTGCCAGCAGCTTGGACGGGGTTAGTAGCAATCAGCCCCAGCATTTT. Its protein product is CASSLDGVSSNQPQHF.